This T cell receptor beta chain came from a study of blood T cell repertoires in COVID-19. Study background: Both acute and convalescent COVID-19 samples were obtained from the United States, Italy and Spain. PBMCs, B-cell-depleted T cells, or T cells provided the cDNA or gDNA that made up the material.

Original processing notes: Using reference gene primer amplification, nucleated cell counts were estimated. The protocol was immunoSEQ multiplex PCR, while the TCRdb copy is restricted to in-frame clones and leaves out a portion. V, J and clone size are those of that table, while D and trimming were read from the DNA. Found here are fewer than 350,000 clones, about 92% of them singletons; the top ten hold roughly 4%. The CDR3 totals 15 residues. The germline V gene has CDR1 SNHLY and CDR2 FYNNEI. Trimming cost V 7 bases and J 3 bases; bases outside gene matches: 11. Seattle patients were enrolled during active infection and followed longitudinally.

The rearrangement links TRBV2 to TRBJ1-2; TRBD1 aligns across 7 bases. The receptor was isolated from a woman aged 55-69 years with COVID-19, enrolled during active disease. Source material: peripheral blood. In DNA form, the CDR3 reads TGTGCCAGCAAAGGAGGGGGCGCTACCCACTATGGCTACACCTTC. Translated, it gives CASKGGGATHYGYTF.